Here is one TCR beta chain with its context. Its specificity is not known. The method was immunoSEQ multiplex PCR; TCRdb's version includes in-frame clones alone and lacks a portion of them. This sample carries some 130,000 clones, around 87% of them seen once, and the ten largest clones take 1.4% to 1.5%. The record originates from a study of T cell responses to AZD1222 COVID-19 vaccine. V was trimmed by 8 bases and J by 7 bases, leaving 18 bases between them. Per germline, CDR1 MNHEY and CDR2 SVGAGI. This CDR3 is 13 amino acids long. Findings of the study overall: Within unmutated variant regions lay the reported targets of nearly half of spike-specific TCRs. White British ancestry dominated among donors, who included more females, and clonal diversity was possibly underestimated. Regions 160-218 and 743-854 dominated among vaccine-associated CD4 TCRs spanning spike.

The chain has TRBV6-5 and TRBJ2-7; a possible D gene is TRBD2 (7 bases). The sequence derives from an adult in good health. The source material was peripheral blood, sampled on day 0 of AZD1222 vaccination. The CDR3, as DNA: TGTGCCAGCGAGTCGGCGGGGGCTGGGGAGCAGTACTTC. This sequence encodes CASESAGAGEQYF.